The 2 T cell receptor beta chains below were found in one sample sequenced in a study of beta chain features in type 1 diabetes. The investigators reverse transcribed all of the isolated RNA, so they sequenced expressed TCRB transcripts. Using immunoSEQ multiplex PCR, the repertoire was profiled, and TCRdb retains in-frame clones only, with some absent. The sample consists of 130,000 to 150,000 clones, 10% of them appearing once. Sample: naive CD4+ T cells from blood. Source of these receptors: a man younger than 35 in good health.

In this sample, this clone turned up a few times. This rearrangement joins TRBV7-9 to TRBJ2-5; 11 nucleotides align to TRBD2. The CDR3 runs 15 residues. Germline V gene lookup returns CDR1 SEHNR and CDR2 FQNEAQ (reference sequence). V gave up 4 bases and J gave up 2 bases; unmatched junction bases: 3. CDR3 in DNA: TGTGCCAGCAGCTGGAGACTAGCGGGGCAAGAGACCCAGTACTTC. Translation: CASSWRLAGQETQYF.

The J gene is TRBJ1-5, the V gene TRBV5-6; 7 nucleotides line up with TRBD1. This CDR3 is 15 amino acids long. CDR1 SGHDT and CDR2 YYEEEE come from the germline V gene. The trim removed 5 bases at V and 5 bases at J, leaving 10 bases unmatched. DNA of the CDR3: TGTGCCAGCAGTCGATTGGACAGGAAGGATCAGCCCCAGCATTTT. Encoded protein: CASSRLDRKDQPQHF. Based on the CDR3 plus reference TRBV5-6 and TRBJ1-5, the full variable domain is DAGVTQSPTHLIKTRGQQVTLRCSPKSGHDTVSWYQQALGQGPQFIFQYYEEEERQRGNFPDRFSGHQFPNYSSELNVNALLLGDSALYLCASSRLDRKDQPQHFGDGTRLSIL.